This TCR beta chain was identified during a study of blood T cell repertoires in COVID-19. Profiled with immunoSEQ multiplex PCR; TCRdb holds only in-frame clones, not every one. The table shows 350,000 to 450,000 clones, with roughly 90% occurring only once. Participant ages covered roughly 18 to 89 years across some 25 US areas. Germline values: CDR1 SQVTM, CDR2 ANQGSEA. There are 11 residues in the CDR3. V was cut by 8 bases and J by 4 bases, with 11 bases left in between. Sequences were obtained from PBMCs or T cells enriched from blood (not recorded which). V is TRBV29-1 and J is TRBJ2-5, with a possible D match to TRBD2 (5 bases). This clonotype was sampled from a woman in her thirties who had recovered from COVID-19. In nucleotides, the CDR3 is TGCAGCATGGACCGGGGAGAGACCCAGTACTTC. Translation gives CSMDRGETQYF.